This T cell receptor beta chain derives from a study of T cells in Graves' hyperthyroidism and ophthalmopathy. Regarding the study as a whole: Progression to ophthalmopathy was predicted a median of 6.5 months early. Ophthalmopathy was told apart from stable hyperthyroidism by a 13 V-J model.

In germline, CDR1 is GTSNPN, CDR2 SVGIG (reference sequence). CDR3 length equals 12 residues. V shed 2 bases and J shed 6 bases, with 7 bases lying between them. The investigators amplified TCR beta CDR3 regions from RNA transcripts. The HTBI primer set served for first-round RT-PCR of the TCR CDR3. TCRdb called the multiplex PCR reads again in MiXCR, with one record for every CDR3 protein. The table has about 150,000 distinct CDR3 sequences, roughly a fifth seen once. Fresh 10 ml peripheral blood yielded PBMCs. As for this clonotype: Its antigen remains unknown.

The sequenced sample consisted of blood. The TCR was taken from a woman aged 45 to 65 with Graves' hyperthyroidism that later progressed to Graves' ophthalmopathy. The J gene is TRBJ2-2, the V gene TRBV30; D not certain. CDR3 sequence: CAWSRTSGELFF. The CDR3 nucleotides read TGTGCCTGGAGTCGGACGTCCGGGGAGCTGTTTTTT.